This note documents a single TCR beta chain sequence. It was during active infection that Seattle patients were enrolled and then longitudinally followed. This sample is part of a study of blood T cell repertoires in COVID-19. For the study at large: There were acute and convalescent COVID-19 samples, and they came from the United States, Italy and Spain. T cells, B-cell-depleted T cells, or PBMCs supplied cDNA or gDNA.

The authors' processing: The authors estimated nucleated cell counts from reference gene primer amplification. Sequencing used immunoSEQ multiplex PCR; TCRdb keeps in-frame clones, though not all of them. The D gene and trimming were derived from the DNA, and the V and J assignments and clone size from that table. The sample lists over 150,000 clones, roughly 94% occurring once. This TCR was recovered from a man under 40 with COVID-19, enrolled during active disease. The source material was peripheral blood.

The CDR3 loop reads CASSQGPGNTIYF. CDR3 nucleotide sequence: TGTGCCAGCAGCCAAGGGCCTGGAAACACCATATATTTT. The V gene is TRBV3-1 (or the pseudogene TRBV3-2), the J gene TRBJ1-3; D remains unclear. The V gene lost 1 base and the J gene lost 2 bases, with 3 bases spanning the gap. This CDR3 is built from 13 residues. In germline, CDR1 is LGHDT, CDR2 YNNKEL (reference sequence).